These T cell receptor beta chains were read from a single sample in a study of graft-versus-host responses after intestinal transplantation. Clones were sequenced by immunoSEQ multiplex PCR, and TCRdb holds only the in-frame ones, with some missing. The repertoire has about 85,000 clones, less than 95% of them found once; the top ten carry about 8%. Antigen specificity for these receptors is unknown. Here the sequenced sample was unstimulated CD8+ T cells sorted from spleen or lymph node cells, taken before transplant. These receptors all come from a human donor who was the organ donor for an intestinal transplant. The CDR3 runs from the conserved cysteine through the conserved F or W. The order of the fields is CDR3 protein, CDR3 DNA, J gene, D gene, V gene, clone size. The D gene is left open where the match is weak. For some rows the clone size is stated as once, few or many, or as a class when expanded; others skip it.

CDR3 protein: CASSFSRGSYEQYF
CDR3 DNA: TGCGCCAGCAGCTTCTCCAGGGGGTCCTACGAGCAGTACTTC
J gene: TRBJ2-7
D gene: TRBD1
V gene: TRBV5-1
clone size: NA

CDR3 protein: CASREGEKDTQYF
CDR3 DNA: TGTGCCAGCAGGGAAGGGGAAAAAGATACGCAGTATTTT
J gene: TRBJ2-3
D gene: NA
V gene: TRBV11-3
clone size: NA

CDR3 protein: CASSLTGNTGELFF
CDR3 DNA: TGTGCCAGCAGCTTGACGGGAAACACCGGGGAGCTGTTTTTT
J gene: TRBJ2-2
D gene: NA
V gene: TRBV5-5
clone size: NA

CDR3 protein: CAISDPTGGHNEQFF
CDR3 DNA: TGTGCCATCAGTGATCCGACAGGGGGGCACAATGAGCAGTTCTTC
J gene: TRBJ2-1
D gene: TRBD1
V gene: TRBV10-3
clone size: NA

CDR3 protein: CASSQGAGEGYGYTF
CDR3 DNA: TGCGCCAGCAGCCAAGGGGCAGGGGAAGGCTATGGCTACACCTTC
J gene: TRBJ1-2
D gene: NA
V gene: TRBV4-1
clone size: few

CDR3 protein: CASSYRTSGAYNEQFF
CDR3 DNA: TGTGCCAGCAGTTACCGGACTAGCGGGGCCTACAATGAGCAGTTCTTC
J gene: TRBJ2-1
D gene: TRBD2
V gene: TRBV6-5
clone size: NA

CDR3 protein: CASSVGDWGTEAFF
CDR3 DNA: TGTGCCAGCAGCGTAGGGGATTGGGGCACTGAAGCTTTCTTT
J gene: TRBJ1-1
D gene: NA
V gene: TRBV9
clone size: NA

CDR3 protein: CASTEGGWGFYGYTF
CDR3 DNA: TGTGCCAGTACCGAGGGTGGGTGGGGGTTCTATGGCTACACCTTC
J gene: TRBJ1-2
D gene: NA
V gene: TRBV19
clone size: NA

CDR3 protein: CASSGTSGSSYEQYF
CDR3 DNA: TGTGCCAGCAGTGGGACTAGCGGGAGCTCCTACGAGCAGTACTTC
J gene: TRBJ2-7
D gene: TRBD2
V gene: TRBV2
clone size: NA

CDR3 protein: CARSGQGAYEQYF
CDR3 DNA: TGTGCCAGAAGCGGACAGGGGGCCTACGAGCAGTACTTC
J gene: TRBJ2-7
D gene: TRBD1
V gene: TRBV5-3
clone size: NA

CDR3 protein: CASSERPPYEQYF
CDR3 DNA: TGTGCCAGCAGTGAAAGGCCCCCCTACGAGCAGTACTTC
J gene: TRBJ2-7
D gene: NA
V gene: TRBV6-1
clone size: NA

CDR3 protein: CASTNYQGASPDTQYF
CDR3 DNA: TGCGCCAGCACAAACTACCAGGGGGCCTCCCCAGATACGCAGTATTTT
J gene: TRBJ2-3
D gene: TRBD1
V gene: TRBV5-1
clone size: NA